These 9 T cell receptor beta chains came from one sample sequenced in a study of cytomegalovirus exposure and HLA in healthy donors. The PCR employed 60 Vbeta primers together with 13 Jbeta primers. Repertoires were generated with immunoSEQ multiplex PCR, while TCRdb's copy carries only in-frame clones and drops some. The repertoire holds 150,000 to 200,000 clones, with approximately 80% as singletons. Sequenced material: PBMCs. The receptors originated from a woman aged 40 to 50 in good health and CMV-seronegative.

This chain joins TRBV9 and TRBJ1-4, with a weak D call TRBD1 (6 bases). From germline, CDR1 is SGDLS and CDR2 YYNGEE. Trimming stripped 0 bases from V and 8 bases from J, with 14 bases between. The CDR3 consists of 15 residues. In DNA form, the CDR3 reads TGTGCCAGCAGCGTAGTCGGGACAAATATGGAAAAACTGTTTTTT. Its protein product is CASSVVGTNMEKLFF.

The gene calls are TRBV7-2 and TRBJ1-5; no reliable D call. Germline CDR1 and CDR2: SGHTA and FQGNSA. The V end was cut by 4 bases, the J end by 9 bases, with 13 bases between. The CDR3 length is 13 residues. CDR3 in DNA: TGTGCCAGCAGCTCGGGGATGATGAGGCCCCAGCATTTT. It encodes CASSSGMMRPQHF.

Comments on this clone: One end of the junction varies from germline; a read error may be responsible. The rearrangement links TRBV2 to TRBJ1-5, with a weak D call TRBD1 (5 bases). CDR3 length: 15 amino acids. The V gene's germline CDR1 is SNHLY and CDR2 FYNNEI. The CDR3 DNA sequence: TGTGCCAGCAGTGAAGCGGTCGGGGGGGTTGGGTCTCGCCTTTTT. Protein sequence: CASSEAVGGVGSRLF.

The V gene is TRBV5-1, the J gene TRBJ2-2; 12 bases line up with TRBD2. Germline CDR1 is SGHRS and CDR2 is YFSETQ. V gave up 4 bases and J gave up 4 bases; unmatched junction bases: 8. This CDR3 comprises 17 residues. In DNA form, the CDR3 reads TGCGCCAGCAGCCCGACCGGGACTAGCGGGTCCACCGGGGAGCTGTTTTTT. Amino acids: CASSPTGTSGSTGELFF.

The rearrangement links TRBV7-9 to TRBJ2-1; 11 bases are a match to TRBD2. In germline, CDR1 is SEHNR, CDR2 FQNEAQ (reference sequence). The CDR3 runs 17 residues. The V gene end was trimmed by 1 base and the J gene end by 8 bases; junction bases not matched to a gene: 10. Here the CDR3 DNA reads TGTGCCAGCAGCTTAGGGGAACTAGCGGGAGTAAGGGATGAGCAGTTCTTC. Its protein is CASSLGELAGVRDEQFF.

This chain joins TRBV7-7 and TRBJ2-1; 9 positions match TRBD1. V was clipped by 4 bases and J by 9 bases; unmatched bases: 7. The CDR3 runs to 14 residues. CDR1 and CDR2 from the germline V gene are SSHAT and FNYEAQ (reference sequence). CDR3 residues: CASSSGTGYGEQFF. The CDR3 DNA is TGTGCCAGCAGCTCCGGGACAGGGTACGGTGAGCAGTTCTTC.

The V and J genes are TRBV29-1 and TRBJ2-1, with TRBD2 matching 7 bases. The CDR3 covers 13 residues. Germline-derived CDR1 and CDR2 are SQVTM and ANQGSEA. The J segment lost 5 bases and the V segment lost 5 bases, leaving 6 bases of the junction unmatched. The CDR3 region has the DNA TGCAGCGTTACGGGAGGCGGAAACAATGAGCAGTTCTTC. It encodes CSVTGGGNNEQFF.

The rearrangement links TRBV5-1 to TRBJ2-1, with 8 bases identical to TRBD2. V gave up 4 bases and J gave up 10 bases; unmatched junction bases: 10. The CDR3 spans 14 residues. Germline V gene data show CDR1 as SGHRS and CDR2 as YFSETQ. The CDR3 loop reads CASSPGLGIREQFF. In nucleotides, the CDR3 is TGCGCCAGCAGCCCGGGACTAGGCATTAGGGAGCAGTTCTTC.

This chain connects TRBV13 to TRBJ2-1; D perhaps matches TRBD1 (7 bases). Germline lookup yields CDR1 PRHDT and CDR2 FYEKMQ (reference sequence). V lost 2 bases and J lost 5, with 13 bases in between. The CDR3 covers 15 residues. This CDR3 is CASSLSGDRDNEQFF. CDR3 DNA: TGTGCCAGCAGCTTATCGGGGGACAGAGACAATGAGCAGTTCTTC.